This T cell receptor (beta chain) was captured in a study of T cell responses to AZD1222 COVID-19 vaccine. Sequenced by immunoSEQ multiplex PCR; TCRdb stores in-frame clones only, minus some. The sample consists of 90,000 to 95,000 clones, roughly 88% of them appearing once. The germline V gene encodes CDR1 KGHDR and CDR2 SFDVKD. The V end lost 3 bases, the J end lost 3 bases, and 8 bases lay between the germline ends. The CDR3 runs to 15 residues. Concerning this clone: Its cognate antigen is unknown.

Overall study results and limits: Close to half of spike-specific TCRs reportedly recognize unmutated variant regions. CD4 TCRs associated with vaccination spanned spike, dominating at 160-218 and 743-854. Most donors were white British and more were female, and clonal diversity was possibly underestimated.

The starting material was peripheral blood, obtained 28 days after the second AZD1222 dose. The chain employs TRBV24-1 and TRBJ1-6, with D perhaps matching TRBD1 (5 bases). This TCR was sampled from an adult who received the AZD1222 COVID-19 vaccine. CDR3 nucleotide sequence: TGTGCCACCAGTGATCCCGACAGCTATAATTCACCCCTCCACTTT. The encoded protein is CATSDPDSYNSPLHF.